This T cell receptor (beta chain) comes out of a study of blood T cells in healthy people across ages. Findings of the study overall: Per million T cells, the diversity of TCR beta decreased roughly linearly as age advanced.

Primers used in a second PCR of about 6 to 11 cycles were a sample-barcoded 5' primer and a J-beta primer mix. TCRdb re-derived calls from the 5' RACE reads in MiXCR, one entry per CDR3 protein. The sample lists approximately 800,000 distinct CDR3 sequences, roughly 35% seen once, with 10% to 15% in the top ten. About this clonotype: What it binds is not known.

The CDR3 is 15 amino acids. V lost 4 bases and J lost 0, with 9 bases in between. Germline CDR1 reads MGHRA; CDR2 reads YSYEKL. RNA extraction gave at least 5.5 micrograms of total RNA per sample. The chain links TRBV4-1 to TRBJ1-4, with no clear D. The receptor was derived from a young man in good health. Material: blood. The CDR3 here is CASSRPGSTNEKLFF. CDR3 nucleotide sequence: TGCGCCAGCAGCCGACCGGGCTCAACTAATGAAAAACTGTTTTTT.